This passage covers 2 T cell receptor beta chains from one sample sequenced in a study of blood T cell repertoires in COVID-19. Method: immunoSEQ multiplex PCR; TCRdb's copy keeps in-frame clones and lacks some. The sample has 500,000 or so clones, 87% seen once; the top ten hold 0.7%. The sample taken for sequencing was PBMCs or T cells enriched from blood (not recorded which). Receptors originate from a woman between 18 and 29 years old who had recovered from COVID-19.

This chain connects TRBV9 to TRBJ1-2, with D possibly matching TRBD1 (6 bases). Germline V lookup: CDR1 SGDLS, CDR2 YYNGEE. This CDR3 is built from 16 residues. The V gene lost 6 bases and the J gene lost 3 bases, with 21 bases spanning the gap. CDR3 sequence: CASTRALQGTDYGYTF. CDR3 nucleotides: TGTGCCAGCACCCGGGCTCTACAGGGTACAGACTATGGCTACACCTTC.

This clone was observed once. The chain combines TRBV7-8 with TRBJ2-7, with 7 positions matching TRBD1. After removal of 1 base from V and 2 bases from J, the junction contained 5 bases not matched to a gene. The germline CDR1 and CDR2 sequences are SGHVS and FQNEAQ. The length of the CDR3 is 15 residues. CDR3 sequence (DNA): TGTGCCAGCAGCTTAGTCGACAGGGAGACCTACGAGCAGTACTTC. It specifies CASSLVDRETYEQYF.